This T cell receptor beta chain derives from a study of graft-versus-host responses after intestinal transplantation. Study details: Multivisceral, liver-intestinal, or isolated intestinal transplants were performed in recipients. Every one of the recipients received anti-thymocyte globulin induction and afterwards took tacrolimus and steroids for around 3 years. Study conclusions and caveats: The study associated peak circulating GvH clone levels with early post-transplant HvG declines. GvH clones were found in recipient marrow; some appeared first in ileum or blood.

About this clone itself: The antigen is not known.

The data were produced by immunoSEQ multiplex PCR, yet TCRdb's version contains in-frame clones alone and is incomplete. The sample yields under 40,000 clones, about 93% seen once. Here the sequenced sample was PBMCs, taken 16 days after intestinal transplant. This receptor was obtained from a human patient who received an intestinal transplant, so some T cells may come from the graft donor.

CDR3 sequence reads: CASSFIMGSEQFF. The CDR3 nucleotides are TGCGCCAGCAGCTTTATTATGGGTTCAGAGCAGTTCTTC. This chain joins TRBV5-1 and TRBJ2-1, with no clear D. The CDR3 sequence is 13 residues long. The germline V gene has CDR1 SGHRS and CDR2 YFSETQ. Trimming pared 2 bases from V and 10 bases from J, leaving 13 bases between.